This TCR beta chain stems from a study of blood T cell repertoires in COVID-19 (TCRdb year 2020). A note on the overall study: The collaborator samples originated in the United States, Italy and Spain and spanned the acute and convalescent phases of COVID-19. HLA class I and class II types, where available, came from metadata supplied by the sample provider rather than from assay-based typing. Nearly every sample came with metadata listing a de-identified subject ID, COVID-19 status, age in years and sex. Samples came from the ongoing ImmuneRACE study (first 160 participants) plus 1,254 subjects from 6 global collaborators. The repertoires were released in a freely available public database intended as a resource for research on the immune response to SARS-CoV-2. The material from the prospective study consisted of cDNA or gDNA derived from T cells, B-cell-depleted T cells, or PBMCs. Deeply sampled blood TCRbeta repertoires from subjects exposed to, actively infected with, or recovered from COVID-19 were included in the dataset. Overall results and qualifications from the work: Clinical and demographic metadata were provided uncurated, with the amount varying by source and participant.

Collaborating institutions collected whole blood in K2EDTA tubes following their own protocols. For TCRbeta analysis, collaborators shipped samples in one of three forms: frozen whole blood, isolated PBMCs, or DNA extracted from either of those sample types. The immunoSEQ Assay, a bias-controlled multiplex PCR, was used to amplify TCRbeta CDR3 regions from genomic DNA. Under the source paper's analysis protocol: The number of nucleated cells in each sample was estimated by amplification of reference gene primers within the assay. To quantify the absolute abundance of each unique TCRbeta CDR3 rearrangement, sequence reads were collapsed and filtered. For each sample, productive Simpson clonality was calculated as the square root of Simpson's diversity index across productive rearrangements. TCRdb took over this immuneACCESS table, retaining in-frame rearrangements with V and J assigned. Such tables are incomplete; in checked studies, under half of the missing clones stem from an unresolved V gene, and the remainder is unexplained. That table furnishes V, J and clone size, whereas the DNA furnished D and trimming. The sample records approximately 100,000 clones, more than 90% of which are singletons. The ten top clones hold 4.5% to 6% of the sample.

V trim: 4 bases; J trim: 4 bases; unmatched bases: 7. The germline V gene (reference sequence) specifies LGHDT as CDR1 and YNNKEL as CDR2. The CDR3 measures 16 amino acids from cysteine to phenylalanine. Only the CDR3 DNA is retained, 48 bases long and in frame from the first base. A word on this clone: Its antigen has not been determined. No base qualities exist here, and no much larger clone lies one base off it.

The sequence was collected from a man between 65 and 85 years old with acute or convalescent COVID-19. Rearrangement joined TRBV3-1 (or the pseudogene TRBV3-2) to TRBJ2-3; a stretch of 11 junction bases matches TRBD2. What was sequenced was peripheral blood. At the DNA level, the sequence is TGTGCCAGCAGCCCCACGCCGGGACTAGCGGCAGATACGCAGTATTTT. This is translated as CASSPTPGLAADTQYF.